The 2 T cell receptor beta chains in this list originate from one sample, sequenced in a study of CD8 T cells in Susac syndrome (dated by TCRdb to between 2017 and 2020). Library preparation employed the immunoSEQ multiplex PCR assay. RNA was extracted using the RNeasy kit, and about 0.45 to 1 ug of the RNA was reverse transcribed with random hexamers. The public reads were run again by TCRdb, first through fastp at Q25 and then through MiXCR, and only productive beta chains were kept. Identical CDR3 protein sequences are pooled into one entry, listed with their most common genes and DNA. For this sample the table gives about 80,000 distinct CDR3 sequences, of which approximately 96% were detected only once. The ten largest clones add up to roughly 0.4% of the sample. Sequencing was carried out using CD8+ T cells from PBMCs. The receptors shown here come from a human donor with Susac syndrome.

The chain links TRBV15 to TRBJ1-4, with a tentative D call TRBD1 (5 bases). This CDR3 spans 14 amino acids. From germline, CDR1 is LNHNV and CDR2 YYDKDF (reference sequence). V was cut by 8 bases and J by 4 bases, with 14 bases left in between. DNA for the CDR3: TGTGCCACCGGGGGTCGGGGGATTAATGAAAAACTGTTTTTT. Its protein product is CATGGRGINEKLFF.

This clonotype was picked up one time. The chain combines TRBV5-4 with TRBJ2-1, with 10 nucleotides matching TRBD2. Germline CDR1 SGHNT, CDR2 YYREEE (reference sequence). Germline trimming cut 4 bases from V and 8 bases from J; bases unmatched to any gene: 9. The CDR3 contains 15 residues. CDR3 nucleotide sequence: TGTGCCAGCAGCGCCCCGGGACTAGCGCCGGATGAGCAGTTCTTC. Encoded protein: CASSAPGLAPDEQFF.